This T cell receptor (beta chain) was found in a study of T cells in localized non-small cell lung cancer. About this clone itself: The antigen is undetermined.

CDR1 is SGHAT and CDR2 is FQNNGV in the germline V gene. Trimming removed 5 bases from V and 7 bases from J, with 14 bases in between. The CDR3 spans 13 residues. Libraries were prepared by immunoSEQ multiplex PCR; TCRdb keeps only in-frame clonotypes and omits some of them. The table has about 72,000 clones, about 83% seen once. Study-wide points: The appearance of a median approximately 57 of the top 100 tumor clones was seen in adjacent lung. Density of T cells in blood, when higher, went with longer overall survival. There was higher T cell clonality in uninvolved adjacent lung than in tumor, and it was highest there.

The chain carries TRBV11-2 and TRBJ2-5, with D perhaps TRBD1 or TRBD2 (5 bases each). This clonotype was sampled from a female donor older than 55 with stage I lung adenocarcinoma. The sample consisted of peripheral blood, taken before any cancer treatment. CDR3: CASSLPGPGTQYF. In DNA form, the CDR3 reads TGTGCCAGCAGCCTCCCGGGACCGGGGACCCAGTACTTC.